The clone carrying this TCR beta chain has only one observation. This CDR3 has 16 amino acids. Trimming took 0 bases from V and 2 from J; bases not matched to a gene: 1. The V gene's germline CDR1 is MNHEY and CDR2 SVGAGI. The data are from a study of blood T cell repertoires in COVID-19. Seattle-derived patients entered the study during active infection and were followed longitudinally. The protocol was immunoSEQ multiplex PCR, while the TCRdb copy is restricted to in-frame clones and leaves out a portion. The data hold about 200,000 clones, with roughly 80% observed a single time. The V and J genes are TRBV6-5 and TRBJ2-6, with 7 nucleotides matching TRBD1. The sequenced sample consisted of peripheral blood. The receptor's source is a woman in her 40s with COVID-19, enrolled during active disease. The CDR3 DNA is TGTGCCAGCAGTTACTCGACAGGGCCTGGGGCCAACGTCCTGACTTTC. This translates into CASSYSTGPGANVLTF.